At least ten counts were recorded for the clone carrying this T cell receptor (beta chain). Antigen: not known. The source of the sample is a study of T-cell memory formation after mild COVID-19. Overall study findings and caveats: Several responding clones turned up in pre-infection memory, indicating that cross-reactive memory may have taken part.

A 5'RACE reaction primed in the constant segment made cDNA libraries of TCR alpha and TCR beta, and these carried sample barcodes and UMIs. TCRdb called the 5' RACE reads again in MiXCR, with one record for every CDR3 protein. The repertoire includes fewer than 50,000 distinct CDR3 sequences, around 6.6% of them detected once, and roughly 0.79% sits in the top ten. V lost 2 bases and J 3 bases, leaving 5 bases between the germline ends. The CDR3 contains 13 residues. The germline V gene has CDR1 SGHTA and CDR2 FQGNSA. The specimen sequenced was PBMCs or a T cell subset sorted from them (not recorded which). The source of this sequence is an adult who had mild COVID-19 (a few samples of this study predate the infection). Cell type and time point are not known. This rearrangement joins TRBV7-2 to TRBJ2-1; D ambiguous. This CDR3 reads CASSLFFYNEQFF. DNA for the CDR3: TGTGCCAGCAGCTTATTCTTCTACAATGAGCAGTTCTTC.